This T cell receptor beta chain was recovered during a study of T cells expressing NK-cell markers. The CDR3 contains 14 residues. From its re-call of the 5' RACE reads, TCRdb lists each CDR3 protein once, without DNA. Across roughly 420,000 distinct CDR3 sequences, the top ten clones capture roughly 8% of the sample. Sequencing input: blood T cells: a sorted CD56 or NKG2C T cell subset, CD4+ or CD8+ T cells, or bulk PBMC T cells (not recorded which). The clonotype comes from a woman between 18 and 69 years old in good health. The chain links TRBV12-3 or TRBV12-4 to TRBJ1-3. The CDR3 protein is CASSFAAGGNTIYF.